The 10 T cell receptor beta chains in this list originate from one sample, sequenced in a study of blood T cell repertoires in COVID-19. Profiling relied on immunoSEQ multiplex PCR, and the TCRdb table lists in-frame clones only, not all of them. The sample contains about 59,000 clones, around 73% of which appear only once. Sequencing was performed on peripheral blood. These receptor sequences come from a man older than 75 with acute or convalescent COVID-19.

The rearrangement joins TRBV3-1 (or the pseudogene TRBV3-2) to TRBJ1-2, with 10 bases matching TRBD1. Germline CDR1 LGHDT, CDR2 YNNKEL (reference sequence). Trimming removed 4 bases from V and 4 bases from J; junction bases left unmatched: 3. The CDR3 runs 14 residues. For the CDR3, the DNA is TGTGCCAGCAGCCGGGACAGGGGTGGCTATGGCTACACCTTC. It codes for CASSRDRGGYGYTF.

This rearrangement joins TRBV19 to TRBJ2-1, with 7 bases aligning to TRBD1. CDR3 size: 15 residues. The V segment lost 5 bases and the J segment 3 bases; nucleotides outside the gene matches: 7. CDR1 and CDR2 from the germline V gene are LNHDA and SQIVND (reference sequence). In DNA, the CDR3 is TGTGCCAGTAGTCCGCAGGGGGTGTTCTACAATGAGCAGTTCTTC. Amino acid sequence: CASSPQGVFYNEQFF.

The table lists this clone with a few counts. The V call is TRBV29-1, the J call TRBJ1-2; 11 bases are shared with TRBD1. The germline V gene has CDR1 SQVTM and CDR2 ANQGSEA. The CDR3 contains 14 residues. The V segment lost 6 bases and the J segment 7 bases; nucleotides outside the gene matches: 10. The CDR3 sequence: CSVEPGQGDFGYTF. As DNA, the CDR3 is TGCAGCGTCGAACCGGGACAGGGGGATTTTGGCTACACCTTC.

The V call is TRBV27, the J call TRBJ2-1; D perhaps matches TRBD2 (5 bases). Germline V CDR1 and CDR2: MNHEY, SMNVEV (reference sequence). CDR3 length equals 15 residues. V lost 4 bases to trimming and J lost 4 bases, with 14 bases between them. In DNA form, the CDR3 reads TGTGCCAGCAGTTCACCAACACTAGGTTACAATGAGCAGTTCTTC. Its protein product is CASSSPTLGYNEQFF.

The V and J genes are TRBV18 and TRBJ2-5; D might be TRBD2 (5 bases). Trimming shortened V by 4 bases and J by 4 bases, and 10 bases separated the two germline ends. CDR1 and CDR2 from the germline V gene are KGHSH and LQKENI. This CDR3 is 13 amino acids long. DNA for the CDR3: TGTGCCAGCTCACAAAGCGGCGGAGAGACCCAGTACTTC. Its translation is CASSQSGGETQYF.

J is TRBJ2-1 and V is TRBV7-9; D is unclear. V was trimmed by 1 base and J by 0 bases, leaving 7 bases between them. CDR3 length: 15 residues. CDR1 and CDR2 (germline): SEHNR, FQNEAQ (reference sequence). CDR3 DNA sequence: TGTGCCAGCAGCTTAGTGCGGCCCTCCTACAATGAGCAGTTCTTC. As protein: CASSLVRPSYNEQFF.

CDR3 in DNA: TGTGCCAGCAGCGGACCCTCCACTAGGCCTAACACAGATACGCAGTATTTT. The encoded protein is CASSGPSTRPNTDTQYF. This sequence joins TRBV9 and TRBJ2-3, with D perhaps TRBD2 (5 bases). The CDR3 totals 17 residues. From germline, CDR1 is SGDLS and CDR2 YYNGEE. Trimming stripped 3 bases from V and 2 bases from J, with 19 bases between. The entire variable domain, with the rest obtained from reference TRBV9 and TRBJ2-3, is as follows: DSGVTQTPKHLITATGQRVTLRCSPRSGDLSVYWYQQSLDQGLQFLIQYYNGEERAKGNILERFSAQQFPDLHSELNLSSLELGDSALYFCASSGPSTRPNTDTQYFGPGTRLTVL.

CDR3 in amino acids: CAWAKGTSGILLEQYF. In nucleotides, the CDR3 is TGTGCCTGGGCAAAAGGGACTAGCGGGATTTTGCTCGAGCAGTACTTC. The chain carries TRBV30 and TRBJ2-7, with 13 bases matching TRBD2. The trim removed 5 bases at V and 6 bases at J, leaving 13 bases unmatched. Germline V gives CDR1 GTSNPN, CDR2 SVGIG (reference sequence). The CDR3 contains 16 residues.

The V gene is TRBV29-1, the J gene TRBJ2-5; 7 nucleotides align to TRBD1. Germline V gene sequence: CDR1 SQVTM, CDR2 ANQGSEA. The trim removed 6 bases at V and 7 bases at J, leaving 8 bases unmatched. CDR3 length: 12 amino acids. The CDR3 sequence is CSVAGQDRTQYF. The CDR3 coding sequence is TGCAGCGTAGCAGGACAGGACAGGACCCAGTACTTC.

The chain is built from TRBV24-1 and TRBJ2-3; D possibly corresponds to TRBD2 (5 bases). Trimming stripped 2 bases from V and 6 bases from J, with 8 bases between. Looked up from germline, CDR1 is KGHDR and CDR2 is SFDVKD. The CDR3 consists of 13 residues. This CDR3 reads CATSDSVADTQYF. The CDR3 DNA follows: TGTGCCACCAGTGATTCCGTAGCGGATACGCAGTATTTT.